A selection of T cell receptor beta chains follows, all from one sample in a study of T cells in Graves' hyperthyroidism and ophthalmopathy. TCRdb recomputed calls from the multiplex PCR reads with MiXCR, one row per CDR3 protein. The sample consists of 300,000 to 450,000 distinct CDR3 sequences, around 18% of them appearing once. The sequenced sample consisted of blood. The source of these receptors is a woman aged 40 to 50 with Graves' ophthalmopathy. Each CDR3 is given with its conserved first and last residue. Each record gives: CDR3 DNA, CDR3 protein, D gene, V gene, J gene, clone size. The D gene is left open where the match is weak. Only part of the rows carry a size: once, few, many, or a class if the clone is expanded.

DNA: TGTGCCAGCAGCCGCGGTTTGGAGCTCGACCAAGAGACCCAGTACTTC; CDR3: CASSRGLELDQETQYF; D: -; V: TRBV28; J: TRBJ2-5; size: many
DNA: TGTGCCAGCAGTTTAGCGGCAGGGGTCACTGAAGCTTTCTTT; CDR3: CASSLAAGVTEAFF; D: -; V: TRBV12-3/TRBV12-4; J: TRBJ1-1; size: many
DNA: TGTGCCAGTAGTACATGGACTAGCGGGAGTACCGGGGAGCTGTTTTTT; CDR3: CASSTWTSGSTGELFF; D: TRBD2; V: TRBV19; J: TRBJ2-2; size: many
DNA: TGTGCCAGCAGGGGGGGGGGCGCCGGGGAGCTGTTTTTT; CDR3: CASRGGGAGELFF; D: -; V: TRBV28; J: TRBJ2-2; size: -
DNA: TGTGCCAGTCGGGACAGCGGACTAGCGGGAGGCCCCCAAGAGACCCAGTACTTC; CDR3: CASRDSGLAGGPQETQYF; D: TRBD2; V: TRBV19; J: TRBJ2-5; size: many
DNA: TGTGCCTGGAGTGTCGGTCAATATAATTCACCCCTCCACTTT; CDR3: CAWSVGQYNSPLHF; D: -; V: TRBV30; J: TRBJ1-6; size: many
DNA: TGTGCCAGCAGTAACGGACAGGGGTTTCAGCCCCAGCATTTT; CDR3: CASSNGQGFQPQHF; D: TRBD1; V: TRBV6-2/TRBV6-3; J: TRBJ1-5; size: few
DNA: TGTGCCACAGGGAGGGCCTTGGGCACTGAAGCTTTCTTT; CDR3: CATGRALGTEAFF; D: -; V: TRBV28; J: TRBJ1-1; size: many
DNA: TGTGCCAGCAGTCCCGAGGGTGGGGTAGCTGCCGGATTCTTT; CDR3: CASSPEGGVAAGFF; D: -; V: TRBV12-3/TRBV12-4; J: TRBJ1-1; size: many
DNA: TGTGCCAGTAGCGGACTTCGACAGGCGGAAACCTACGAGCAGTACTTC; CDR3: CASSGLRQAETYEQYF; D: -; V: TRBV19; J: TRBJ2-7; size: many
DNA: TGTGCCAGCAGTCCCCGTTTTGACGCTAGCGGATTCTCCTACGAGCAGTACTTC; CDR3: CASSPRFDASGFSYEQYF; D: TRBD2; V: TRBV6-2/TRBV6-3; J: TRBJ2-7; size: -
DNA: TGTGCCAGCAGTTTATCGAAGCGGGTTGTAGGCCTGGAAGGGCTGTTTTTT; CDR3: CASSLSKRVVGLEGLFF; D: -; V: TRBV28; J: TRBJ2-2; size: -
DNA: TGTGCCAGCACGCTAAGCGGGGACGAGCAGTACTTC; CDR3: CASTLSGDEQYF; D: TRBD2; V: TRBV12-3/TRBV12-4; J: TRBJ2-7; size: -
DNA: TGTGCCAGCAGCCAAGAAGCGAGGGTTGGTTCGGAGACCCAGTACTTC; CDR3: CASSQEARVGSETQYF; D: -; V: TRBV4-2; J: TRBJ2-5; size: many
DNA: TGTGCCAGCAGCTTGAGGGGACAGCAGAAGGAGACCCAGTACTTC; CDR3: CASSLRGQQKETQYF; D: TRBD1; V: TRBV5-5; J: TRBJ2-5; size: many
DNA: TGTGCCAGCAGTGATACGCTCCTAGGGGGACAGGGAGATCAGCCCCAGCATTTT; CDR3: CASSDTLLGGQGDQPQHF; D: TRBD1; V: TRBV2; J: TRBJ1-5; size: many
DNA: TGTGCCAGCACCATACAGGGTGTGAGGGGCTACATCTTC; CDR3: CASTIQGVRGYIF; D: -; V: TRBV6-1; J: TRBJ1-2; size: few
DNA: TGTGCCAGCAGCCCCAACCCGGGTCCCCTACAAGAGACCCAGTACTTC; CDR3: CASSPNPGPLQETQYF; D: -; V: TRBV7-8; J: TRBJ2-5; size: many
DNA: TGCAGTGCTCAGGTCACGGCAGTCGTCGGCGAGCAGTACTTC; CDR3: CSAQVTAVVGEQYF; D: -; V: TRBV20-1; J: TRBJ2-7; size: many
DNA: TGTGCCAGCTCGACCGGGACTAGAGAGACCCAGTACTTC; CDR3: CASSTGTRETQYF; D: TRBD2; V: TRBV2; J: TRBJ2-5; size: few
DNA: TGCGCCAGCAGCCAAGACGGACAGGGGACAACCTACGAGCAGTACTTC; CDR3: CASSQDGQGTTYEQYF; D: TRBD1; V: TRBV4-1; J: TRBJ2-7; size: many
DNA: TGTGCCAGCAGTGAGGGGTTTGGGACAGGGGGTTCACCCCTCCACTTT; CDR3: CASSEGFGTGGSPLHF; D: TRBD1; V: TRBV6-1; J: TRBJ1-6; size: many
DNA: TGTGCCAGCAGTTCCTTAGGGCCTTACTATGGCTACACCTTC; CDR3: CASSSLGPYYGYTF; D: -; V: TRBV28; J: TRBJ1-2; size: -
DNA: TGTGCCTGTACAGGGGGAAGGGGAACTGAAGCTTTCTTT; CDR3: CACTGGRGTEAFF; D: TRBD1; V: TRBV30; J: TRBJ1-1; size: many
DNA: TGTGCCAGCAGTTTAGGAGTGTCAGGGTCTGAAGCTTTCTTT; CDR3: CASSLGVSGSEAFF; D: -; V: TRBV12-3/TRBV12-4; J: TRBJ1-1; size: many
DNA: TGTGCCAGCAGTTACTCGCTTTCATGGACCGTGGGCAATCAGCCCCAGCATTTT; CDR3: CASSYSLSWTVGNQPQHF; D: -; V: TRBV6-2/TRBV6-3; J: TRBJ1-5; size: many
DNA: TGTGCCACCTCCGCGGGAGGGGACTGGGAGACCCAGTACTTC; CDR3: CATSAGGDWETQYF; D: TRBD2; V: TRBV10-3; J: TRBJ2-5; size: many
DNA: TGTGCCAGCAGCCCCTCCACGACCGATCTGGAGAACACCGGGGAGCTGTTTTTT; CDR3: CASSPSTTDLENTGELFF; D: -; V: TRBV28; J: TRBJ2-2; size: many
DNA: TGTGCCAGCAGCGTAGTGGACGACATTCAGTACTTC; CDR3: CASSVVDDIQYF; D: -; V: TRBV9; J: TRBJ2-4; size: many
DNA: TGTGCCAGCAGGAGGACAGGTTGGGCGGAGCAGTACTTC; CDR3: CASRRTGWAEQYF; D: TRBD1; V: TRBV6-2/TRBV6-3; J: TRBJ2-7; size: many
DNA: TGTGCCAGCAGCACAACCAAGGGTTTCACCGGGGAGCTGTTTTTT; CDR3: CASSTTKGFTGELFF; D: -; V: TRBV13; J: TRBJ2-2; size: many
DNA: TGTGCCAGCAGTTTACTTCGGACAGGGGGTGACACTGAAGCTTTCTTT; CDR3: CASSLLRTGGDTEAFF; D: TRBD1; V: TRBV12-3/TRBV12-4; J: TRBJ1-1; size: -
DNA: TGTGCCAGCAGCTTAGCATGGCACGTTGAAGCTTTCTTT; CDR3: CASSLAWHVEAFF; D: -; V: TRBV7-9; J: TRBJ1-1; size: many
DNA: TGCAGTGCTACCGCTGGACCCGCTCTAGCCGGGGAGCTGTTTTTT; CDR3: CSATAGPALAGELFF; D: -; V: TRBV20-1; J: TRBJ2-2; size: many
DNA: TGTGCCAGCAGACCTACCGGGACAGGCTACGAGCAGTACTTC; CDR3: CASRPTGTGYEQYF; D: TRBD1; V: TRBV2; J: TRBJ2-7; size: many
DNA: TGTGCCAGCAGTTTGGGCAGCTCCTACGAGCAGTACTTC; CDR3: CASSLGSSYEQYF; D: -; V: TRBV5-1; J: TRBJ2-7; size: many
DNA: TGCGCCAGCAGCCTAGGGGGCAGTCTGGCTTCATCAGATACGCAGTATTTT; CDR3: CASSLGGSLASSDTQYF; D: TRBD1; V: TRBV4-1; J: TRBJ2-3; size: -